A single sample is the source of the 27 T cell receptor beta chains below, sequenced in a study of CXCR3-negative and CXCR3-positive naive CD8 T cells. Each TRB cDNA library was prepared by 5' RACE (with UMI labels). For each CDR3 protein, TCRdb gives one entry from its re-call of the 5' RACE reads, without DNA. This sample lists approximately 66,000 distinct CDR3 sequences; its ten largest clones have approximately 1.5%. Sequencing used naive CXCR3- CD8+ T cells from blood. Subset defined: CD45RO-CCR7+CD27+CD95- naive CD8+ T cells lacking CXCR3 (TNR3-). The receptors shown here come from a human donor in good health. Some clones in this sample may be carry-over from other donors' samples.

This chain joins TRBV3-1 and TRBJ2-7; TCRdb calls TRBD1, which cannot be checked without DNA. CDR3 length equals 14 residues. The germline gives CDR1 LGHDT, CDR2 YNNKEL (reference sequence). Here the CDR3 reads CASSPGDGYYEQYF.

V usage is TRBV28 and J usage is TRBJ2-1. Germline V gene data show CDR1 as MDHEN and CDR2 as SYDVKM. The CDR3 has 17 amino acids. The CDR3 sequence is CASSYQLGGGVYNEQFF. Drawing the rest from reference TRBV28 and TRBJ2-1, the complete variable domain is DVKVTQSSRYLVKRTGEKVFLECVQDMDHENMFWYRQDPGLGLRLIYFSYDVKMKEKGDIPEGYSVSREKKERFSLILESASTNQTSMYLCASSYQLGGGVYNEQFFGPGTRLTVL.

The chain employs TRBV7-9 and TRBJ2-5. The CDR3 runs to 13 residues. Germline V gene lookup returns CDR1 SEHNR and CDR2 FQNEAQ (reference sequence). The CDR3 loop reads CASSLALQETQYF.

This chain links TRBV27 with TRBJ1-4; TCRdb's D call of TRBD1 is untestable without DNA. CDR1 MNHEY and CDR2 SMNVEV come from the germline V gene (reference sequence). The CDR3 length is 13 residues. CDR3 residues: CASGTGVGEKLFF. The complete variable domain, with remaining parts taken from reference TRBV27 and TRBJ1-4, reads EAQVTQNPRYLITVTGKKLTVTCSQNMNHEYMSWYRQDPGLGLRQIYYSMNVEVTDKGDVPEGYKVSRKEKRNFPLILESPSPNQTSLYFCASGTGVGEKLFFGSGTQLSVL.

The chain joins TRBV20-1 to TRBJ2-7; TCRdb calls TRBD1, which cannot be checked without DNA. Germline V gives CDR1 DFQATT, CDR2 SNEGSKA (reference sequence). This CDR3 comprises 13 residues. This chain's CDR3 is CSARVWDTPSKYF.

This chain joins TRBV29-1 and TRBJ2-3; absent DNA, TCRdb's TRBD1 call cannot be checked. The germline V gene has CDR1 SQVTM and CDR2 ANQGSEA. The CDR3 has 15 residues. This CDR3 reads CSVEGPGGNTDTQYF.

The chain's CDR3 is CASSFIISDSRVGKFF. The chain links TRBV7-9 to TRBJ2-1; TCRdb indicates TRBD1, and absent DNA this call remains unverified. The germline V gene has CDR1 SEHNR and CDR2 FQNEAQ (reference sequence). The CDR3 loop spans 16 amino acids.

V and J are TRBV9 and TRBJ2-7; lacking DNA, the TRBD1 call made by TCRdb goes unchecked. Germline V lookup: CDR1 SGDLS, CDR2 YYNGEE. CDR3 size: 13 residues. The CDR3 spells CASSGGTTYEQYF.

V and J are TRBV7-8 and TRBJ1-1; TCRdb lists TRBD1, though no DNA is available to test this call. This CDR3 has 15 residues. Germline V gene data show CDR1 as SGHVS and CDR2 as FQNEAQ. CDR3 residues: CASSWDGGSNTEAFF.

This chain joins TRBV29-1 and TRBJ1-1. The CDR3 covers 14 residues. The germline gives CDR1 SQVTM, CDR2 ANQGSEA. The CDR3 is CSVVLGVRGTEAFF.

The V and J genes are TRBV5-1 and TRBJ1-2. CDR1 SGHRS and CDR2 YFSETQ come from the germline V gene. CDR3 length: 14 residues. Here the CDR3 reads CASSSEISDEGYTF. The full variable domain, completed using reference TRBV5-1 and TRBJ1-2, is KAGVTQTPRYLIKTRGQQVTLSCSPISGHRSVSWYQQTPGQGLQFLFEYFSETQRNKGNFPGRFSGRQFSNSRSEMNVSTLELGDSALYLCASSSEISDEGYTFGSGTRLTVV.

The chain has TRBV19 and TRBJ1-1. The CDR3 is 13 residues long. Looked up from germline, CDR1 is LNHDA and CDR2 is SQIVND (reference sequence). CDR3 protein: CASSTGGITEAFF.

V gene TRBV29-1 combines with J gene TRBJ2-1. The germline V gene encodes CDR1 SQVTM and CDR2 ANQGSEA. The CDR3 is 13 residues long. The CDR3 loop reads CSVYPASYNEQFF.

The chain joins TRBV12-3 or TRBV12-4 to TRBJ2-3; with no DNA, the TCRdb D assignment of TRBD1 cannot be verified. The CDR3 is 15 residues long. This CDR3 reads CASSPEDSYTDTQYF.

V and J are TRBV21-1 and TRBJ2-4; the TCRdb call, TRBD1, lacks DNA for checking. TRBV21-1 is recorded as a pseudogene. The CDR3 length is 17 residues. CDR3 protein: CASSKERTGDDENIQYF.

The rearrangement joins TRBV29-1 to TRBJ2-3. Germline CDR1 is SQVTM and CDR2 is ANQGSEA. The CDR3 spans 14 residues. The CDR3 sequence is CSVEDGDGTDTQYF.

CDR3 sequence: CASSQEQGPYGYTF. The chain uses TRBV4-1 and TRBJ1-2; TCRdb selects TRBD1, and the lack of DNA leaves this call unchecked. The germline CDR1 and CDR2 sequences are MGHRA and YSYEKL. This CDR3 spans 14 amino acids.

The rearrangement uses TRBV12-3 or TRBV12-4 and TRBJ2-4; checking the TCRdb D call of TRBD2 is not possible without DNA. CDR3 size: 14 residues. The CDR3: CASSLTGGRNIQYF.

The gene calls are TRBV4-2 and TRBJ1-3; TCRdb returns TRBD1, unconfirmable since there is no DNA. The CDR3 is 16 residues long. The germline gives CDR1 LGHNA, CDR2 YNFKEQ. Here the CDR3 reads CASLGQTPYSGNTIYF.

The V gene is TRBV5-1, the J gene TRBJ2-1. From germline, CDR1 is SGHRS and CDR2 YFSETQ. The length of the CDR3 is 15 residues. The CDR3 sequence is CASSPSGSLYNEQFF.

V gene TRBV6-2 or TRBV6-3 combines with J gene TRBJ2-2; TCRdb proposes TRBD2, but this gene call is untestable without DNA. This CDR3 has 16 amino acids. CDR1 is MNHEY, CDR2 SVGEGT, per germline. CDR3 residues: CASTHPGTSNTGELFF.

The chain carries TRBV28 and TRBJ2-5; TCRdb names TRBD2, which stays unverified in the absence of DNA. CDR1 and CDR2 from the germline V gene are MDHEN and SYDVKM. CDR3 length: 15 residues. This CDR3 reads CASSESPWKSGTQYF.

V and J are TRBV19 and TRBJ1-2. Germline CDR1 reads LNHDA; CDR2 reads SQIVND (reference sequence). The CDR3 extends over 12 amino acids. CDR3 amino acids: CASSEGADGYTF.

V usage is TRBV29-1 and J usage is TRBJ2-1; the D call of TRBD2 rests on TCRdb alone, since no DNA is present to check it. CDR1 SQVTM and CDR2 ANQGSEA come from the germline V gene. The CDR3 is 11 amino acids. The CDR3 is CSVEGATLQFF.

This rearrangement joins TRBV7-9 to TRBJ1-1; TCRdb's assignment of TRBD1 cannot be checked, as there is no DNA. The CDR3 loop spans 14 amino acids. Germline V CDR1 and CDR2: SEHNR, FQNEAQ (reference sequence). CDR3 region: CASSRPQGLAEAFF. Variable domain in full (rest from reference TRBV7-9 and TRBJ1-1): DTGVSQNPRHKITKRGQNVTFRCDPISEHNRLYWYRQTLGQGPEFLTYFQNEAQLEKSRLLSDRFSAERPKGSFSTLEIQRTEQGDSAMYLCASSRPQGLAEAFFGQGTRLTVV.

The chain is built from TRBV4-1 and TRBJ2-1; checking the TCRdb D call of TRBD2 is not possible without DNA. The CDR3 covers 17 residues. The germline V gene encodes CDR1 MGHRA and CDR2 YSYEKL. This CDR3 is CASSHLADGGETREQFF.

The chain is built from TRBV29-1 and TRBJ2-1. The CDR3 runs 13 residues. The germline V gene has CDR1 SQVTM and CDR2 ANQGSEA. The CDR3: CSVADGSYNEQFF.